Included here is one TCR beta chain sequence, with context. The record originates from a study of blood T cell repertoires in COVID-19. Across the study: Donors in the United States, Italy and Spain gave samples during acute or convalescent COVID-19. The analysed material was cDNA or gDNA that came from T cells, B-cell-depleted T cells, or PBMCs.

Per the original methods: The authors estimated nucleated cell counts from reference gene primer amplification. Assay used: immunoSEQ multiplex PCR; TCRdb lists only in-frame clones, some missing. For V, J and clone size, that table is used; D and trimming come from the DNA. The sample records some 120,000 clones, around four fifths being singletons. The CDR3 consists of 15 residues. Germline CDR1 SNHLY, CDR2 FYNNEI. The V gene end was trimmed by 4 bases and the J gene end by 5 bases; junction bases not matched to a gene: 10. The chain recombines TRBV2 with TRBJ2-5; 7 bases are shared with TRBD2. Sequencing input: peripheral blood. This TCR came from a human donor in a cohort sampled during active COVID-19. DNA for the CDR3: TGTGCCAGCAGTGTTCGCGGGGGATCGTGGGAGACCCAGTACTTC. This sequence encodes CASSVRGGSWETQYF.